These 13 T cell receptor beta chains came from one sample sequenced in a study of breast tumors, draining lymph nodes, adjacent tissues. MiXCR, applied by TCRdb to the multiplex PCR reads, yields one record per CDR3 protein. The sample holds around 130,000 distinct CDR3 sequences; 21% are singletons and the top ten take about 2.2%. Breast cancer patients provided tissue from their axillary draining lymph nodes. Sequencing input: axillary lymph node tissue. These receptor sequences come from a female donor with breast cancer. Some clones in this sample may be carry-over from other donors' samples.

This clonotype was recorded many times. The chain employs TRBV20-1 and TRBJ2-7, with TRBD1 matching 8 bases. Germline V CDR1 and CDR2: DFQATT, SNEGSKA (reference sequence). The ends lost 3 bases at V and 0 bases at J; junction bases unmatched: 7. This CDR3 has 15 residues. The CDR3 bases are TGCAGTGCTAGGAAAACGGGACAGGTCTCCTACGAGCAGTACTTC. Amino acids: CSARKTGQVSYEQYF.

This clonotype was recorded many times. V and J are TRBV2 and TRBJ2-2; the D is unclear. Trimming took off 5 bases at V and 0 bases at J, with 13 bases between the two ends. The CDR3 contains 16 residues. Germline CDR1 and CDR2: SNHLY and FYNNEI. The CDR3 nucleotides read TGTGCCAGCAGTTTAATTGTGGCAGCGAACACCGGGGAGCTGTTTTTT. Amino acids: CASSLIVAANTGELFF.

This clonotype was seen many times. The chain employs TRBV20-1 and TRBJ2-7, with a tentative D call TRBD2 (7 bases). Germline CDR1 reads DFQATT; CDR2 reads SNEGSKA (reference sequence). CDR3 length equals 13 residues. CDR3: CRADGGLFYEQYF. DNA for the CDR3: TGCAGGGCAGACGGGGGGCTTTTCTACGAGCAGTACTTC.

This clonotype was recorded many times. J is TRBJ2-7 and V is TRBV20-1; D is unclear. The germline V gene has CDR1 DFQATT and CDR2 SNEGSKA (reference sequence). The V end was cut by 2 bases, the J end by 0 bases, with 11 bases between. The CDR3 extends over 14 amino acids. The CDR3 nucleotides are TGCAGTGCTAGAAAGACGCCTAGCTCCTACGAGCAGTACTTC. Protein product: CSARKTPSSYEQYF.

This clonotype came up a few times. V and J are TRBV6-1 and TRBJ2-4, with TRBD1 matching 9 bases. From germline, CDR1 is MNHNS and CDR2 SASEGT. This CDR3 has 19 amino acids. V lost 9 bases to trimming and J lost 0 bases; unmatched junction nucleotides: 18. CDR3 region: CARPGQGVGPELAKNIQYF. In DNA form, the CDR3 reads TGTGCCAGACCGGGACAGGGTGTAGGCCCAGAACTAGCCAAAAACATTCAGTACTTC.

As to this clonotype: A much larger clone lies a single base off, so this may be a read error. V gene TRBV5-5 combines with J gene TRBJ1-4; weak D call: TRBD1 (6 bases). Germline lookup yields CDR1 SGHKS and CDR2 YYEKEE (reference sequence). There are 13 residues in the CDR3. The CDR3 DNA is TGTGCCAGCAGCTTGGTACCAGGGGAAAAACCGTTTTTT. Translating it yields CASSLVPGEKPFF.

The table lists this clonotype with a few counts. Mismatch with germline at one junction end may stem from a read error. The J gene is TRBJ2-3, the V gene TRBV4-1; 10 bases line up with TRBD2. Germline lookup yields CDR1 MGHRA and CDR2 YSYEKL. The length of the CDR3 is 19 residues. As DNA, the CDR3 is TGCGCCAGCAGCCAAGACAGGTTCGCTGCTAGCGGGAGCATAGATACGCAGTATTTT. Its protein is CASSQDRFAASGSIDTQYF.

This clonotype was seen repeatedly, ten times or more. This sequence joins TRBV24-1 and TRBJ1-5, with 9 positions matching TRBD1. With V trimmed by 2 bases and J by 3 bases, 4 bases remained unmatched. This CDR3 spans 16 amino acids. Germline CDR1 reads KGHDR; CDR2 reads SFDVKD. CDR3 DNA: TGTGCCACCAGTGATTCCGGGACAGGGCCCAATCAGCCCCAGCATTTT. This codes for CATSDSGTGPNQPQHF.

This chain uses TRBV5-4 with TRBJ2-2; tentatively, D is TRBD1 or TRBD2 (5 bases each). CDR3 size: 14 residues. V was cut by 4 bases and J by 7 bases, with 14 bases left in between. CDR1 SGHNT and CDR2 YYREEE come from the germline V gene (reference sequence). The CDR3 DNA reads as TGTGCCAGCAGCGAAGGGGTACGGGGCGGGGAGCTGTTTTTT. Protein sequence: CASSEGVRGGELFF.

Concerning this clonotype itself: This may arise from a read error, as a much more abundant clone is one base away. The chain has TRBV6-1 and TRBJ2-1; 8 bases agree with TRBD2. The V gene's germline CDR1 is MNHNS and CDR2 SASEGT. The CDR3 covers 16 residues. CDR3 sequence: CVSLSLSGASYNEQFF. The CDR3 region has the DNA TGTGTCAGCTTGAGCCTTAGCGGGGCCTCCTACAATGAGCAGTTCTTC.

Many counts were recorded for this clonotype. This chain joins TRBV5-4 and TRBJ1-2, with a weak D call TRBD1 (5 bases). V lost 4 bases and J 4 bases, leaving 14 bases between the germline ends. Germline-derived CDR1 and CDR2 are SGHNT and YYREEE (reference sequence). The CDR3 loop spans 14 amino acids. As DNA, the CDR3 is TGTGCCAGCAGCCCAGGGTTGGAGACCTATGGCTACACCTTC. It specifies CASSPGLETYGYTF.

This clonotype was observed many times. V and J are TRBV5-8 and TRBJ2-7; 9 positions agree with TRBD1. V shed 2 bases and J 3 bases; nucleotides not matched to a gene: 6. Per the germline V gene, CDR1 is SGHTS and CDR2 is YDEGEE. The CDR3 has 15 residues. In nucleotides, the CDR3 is TGTGCCAGCAGCTTCGTCGGGGACAGGGTCTACGAGCAGTACTTC. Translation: CASSFVGDRVYEQYF.

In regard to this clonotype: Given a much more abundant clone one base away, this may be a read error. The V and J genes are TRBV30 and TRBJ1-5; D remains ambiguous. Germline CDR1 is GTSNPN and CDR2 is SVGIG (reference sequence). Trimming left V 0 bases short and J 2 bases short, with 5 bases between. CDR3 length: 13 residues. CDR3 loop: CAWSVAGNQPQHF. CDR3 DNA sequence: TGTGCCTGGAGTGTCGCCGGCAATCAGCCCCAGCATTTT.